This T cell receptor beta chain was identified in a study of blood T cell repertoires in COVID-19. Study background: COVID-19 samples from acute and convalescent phases originated in the United States, Italy and Spain. The analysed material was cDNA or gDNA that came from T cells, B-cell-depleted T cells, or PBMCs.

This clone was picked up a small number of times. Germline assignment: CDR1 WSHSY and CDR2 SAAADI. The CDR3 covers 15 residues. J was trimmed by 5 bases and V by 11 bases; bases with no gene match: 16. Under the authors' procedure: Researchers report that nucleated cell counts were estimated from reference gene primer amplification. Some clones are missing from TCRdb's copy, which holds only in-frame ones; the method was immunoSEQ multiplex PCR. V and J calls and clone size follow that table, whereas D and trimming were derived from the DNA. This table has under 250,000 clones, over 80% appearing once.

The chain carries TRBV10-2 and TRBJ2-3; 7 positions match TRBD2. The receptor was isolated from a middle-aged man with acute or convalescent COVID-19. Input material: peripheral blood. The CDR3 loop reads CAFPVTRRELDTQYF. Here the CDR3 DNA reads TGCGCCTTTCCCGTAACCCGGCGGGAGCTAGATACGCAGTATTTT.